The clone carrying this T cell receptor (beta chain) was seen more than once but under ten times. The target antigen is unknown. The data derive from a study of OX40 agonist ivuxolimab in advanced cancers. As for the study in general: Across the patients, intravenous ivuxolimab was delivered every 2 weeks at 0.01 to 10 mg/kg. Averaging around 60 years in age, with a range of about 23 to 85, the cohort was about 85% male. The study, taken as a whole, reports: Averaged across samples, CD8+ T cells carried more expanded clones than CD4+ did. CD4+ and CD8+ T cells in blood underwent clonal expansion by week 6 at 0.1 to 3.0 mg/kg.

The CDR3 consists of 11 residues. Germline-derived CDR1 and CDR2 are SQVTM and ANQGSEA. V was cut by 4 bases and J by 5 bases, with 9 bases left in between. Profiled with immunoSEQ multiplex PCR; TCRdb holds only in-frame clones, not every one. The table shows more than 85,000 clones, with roughly nine tenths occurring only once. This specimen was CD4+ or CD8+ T cells sorted from blood, taken in a trial of the OX40 agonist ivuxolimab. V usage is TRBV29-1 and J usage is TRBJ2-7, with no clear D. This receptor was obtained from an adult with an advanced solid tumor such as melanoma, head and neck, liver or kidney cancer. The CDR3 DNA sequence: TGCAGCGTTGTAGACCCGAACGAGCAGTACTTC. It specifies CSVVDPNEQYF.